Listed here are 25 T cell receptor beta chains from one sample, sequenced in a study of shared clonotypes between healthy human individuals (dated by TCRdb to the early 2020s). Libraries were prepared through the immunoSEQ multiplex PCR assay. Entries here come from immuneACCESS through TCRdb and include only in-frame sequences with V and J called. Some clones fail to appear in such tables; in the studies checked, an unresolved V gene covers under half of the shortfall, and the cause of the remainder is unknown. In all, the sample holds about 2.4 million clones, and approximately 93% of those were seen once. In total, the top ten clones hold about 0.34% of the sample. Sequencing was done on a sample of naive CD4+ T cells from PBMCs. The meaning of the sample's cell subset or site label: CD45RA+ positively selected. Every receptor here comes from a man aged 18 to 35 in good health. Some clones in this sample may be carry-over from other donors' samples.

The rearrangement links TRBV12-5 to TRBJ1-2, with a possible D match to TRBD1 (6 bases). V was pared by 0 bases and J by 6 bases, with 23 bases between. Germline CDR1 reads LGHNT; CDR2 reads FRNRAP. The CDR3 sequence is 18 residues long. The CDR3 protein is CASGLVVGKYQGRDGYTF. Here the CDR3 DNA reads TGTGCTAGTGGTTTGGTAGTGGGGAAATACCAGGGGCGGGATGGCTACACCTTC.

This clone was observed a few times. This chain links TRBV7-9 with TRBJ1-4; weak D call: TRBD1 (5 bases). Trimming left V 2 bases short and J 4 bases short, with 11 bases between. The germline CDR1 and CDR2 sequences are SEHNR and FQNEAQ (reference sequence). This CDR3 is 15 amino acids long. The CDR3 region is CASSLMTDRNEKLFF. CDR3 DNA: TGTGCCAGCAGCTTAATGACAGACCGTAATGAAAAACTGTTTTTT.

This chain joins TRBV18 and TRBJ2-3; TRBD2 matches 12 bases. V was pared by 1 base and J by 0 bases, with 8 bases of the junction left unmatched. Germline V gives CDR1 KGHSH, CDR2 LQKENI. The CDR3 runs to 19 residues. The CDR3 spells CASSPLARTSGGSTDTQYF. The CDR3 DNA reads as TGTGCCAGCTCACCACTGGCGCGAACTAGCGGGGGGAGCACAGATACGCAGTATTTT.

This clone was counted once. The chain combines TRBV2 with TRBJ2-7, with D tentatively TRBD2 (6 bases). Trimming removed 6 bases at V and 7 bases at J, with 16 bases between. Per germline, CDR1 SNHLY and CDR2 FYNNEI. This CDR3 comprises 13 residues. The DNA for the CDR3 is TGTGCCAGCAGCGAAAACCGACTAGGGGAGCAGTACTTC. Translated: CASSENRLGEQYF. Complete variable domain (other parts from reference TRBV2 and TRBJ2-7): EPEVTQTPSHQVTQMGQEVILRCVPISNHLYFYWYRQILGQKVEFLVSFYNNEISEKSEIFDDQFSVERPDGSNFTLKIRSTKLEDSAMYFCASSENRLGEQYFGPGTRLTVT.

This chain joins TRBV28 and TRBJ1-2, with D hard to call. V was trimmed by 2 bases and J by 13 bases, leaving 29 bases between them. CDR1 MDHEN and CDR2 SYDVKM come from the germline V gene. The CDR3 has 17 residues. CDR3 bases: TGTGCCAGCAGTTTAACCGCTAAGGACGGTGGGCGTATGCGGGGCACCTTC. It translates to CASSLTAKDGGRMRGTF.

The CDR3 region is CASSPPSGGPNTQYF. CDR3 nucleotide sequence: TGTGCCAGCTCACCACCGTCGGGAGGGCCTAATACGCAGTATTTT. The chain combines TRBV18 with TRBJ2-3; 8 bases line up with TRBD2. The CDR3 is made up of 15 amino acids. Germline CDR1 is KGHSH and CDR2 is LQKENI. The ends lost 0 bases at V and 7 bases at J; junction bases unmatched: 6.

V is TRBV11-1 and J is TRBJ2-6; 7 bases match TRBD1. J lost 0 bases, V lost 6 bases, and 2 bases had no gene match. The CDR3 totals 15 residues. CDR1 SGHAT and CDR2 FQDESV come from the germline V gene (reference sequence). CDR3 in amino acids: CASSPGGSGANVLTF. Written as DNA, the CDR3 is TGTGCCAGCAGTCCAGGGGGCTCTGGGGCCAACGTCCTGACTTTC.

The CDR3 here is CAISESTRLAASDTQYF. CDR3 coding DNA: TGTGCCATCAGTGAGTCGACTCGACTAGCGGCCTCAGATACGCAGTATTTT. The chain carries TRBV10-3 and TRBJ2-3, with TRBD2 identical over 9 bases. V was clipped by 0 bases and J by 4 bases; unmatched bases: 8. Germline V gene sequence: CDR1 ENHRY, CDR2 SYGVKD. This CDR3 has 17 residues.

The V call is TRBV6-5, the J call TRBJ2-1; the D gene is possibly TRBD1 (5 bases). The CDR3 extends over 12 amino acids. V dropped 4 bases and J dropped 7 bases, with 8 bases sitting between them. Germline-derived CDR1 and CDR2 are MNHEY and SVGAGI. The CDR3: CASSSRVNEQFF. CDR3 sequence (DNA): TGTGCCAGCAGTTCCAGGGTTAATGAGCAGTTCTTC.

The chain uses TRBV6-5 and TRBJ2-7, with D tentatively TRBD2 (6 bases). Trimming cost V 6 bases and J 3 bases, with 15 bases left between them. The CDR3 extends over 14 amino acids. Germline CDR1 reads MNHEY; CDR2 reads SVGAGI. CDR3 residues: CASRERGDFYEQYF. As DNA, the CDR3 is TGTGCCAGCAGAGAGAGAGGGGACTTCTACGAGCAGTACTTC.

The genes are TRBV19 and TRBJ1-5; 10 bases match TRBD1. V was pared by 8 bases and J by 4 bases, with 11 bases of the junction left unmatched. The CDR3 contains 16 residues. The germline gives CDR1 LNHDA, CDR2 SQIVND (reference sequence). The CDR3 sequence is CASSLDGTGANQPQHF. The CDR3 nucleotides read TGTGCCAGTTCCCTCGATGGGACAGGGGCTAATCAGCCCCAGCATTTT.

The rearrangement links TRBV14 to TRBJ2-7, with D perhaps TRBD1 (5 bases). Germline CDR1 SGHDN, CDR2 FVKESK. The CDR3 spans 13 residues. Trimming stripped 0 bases from V and 12 bases from J, with 15 bases between. The DNA of the CDR3 is TGTGCCAGCAGCCAAGATTGGGGCTTAAGCCGGTACTTC. It is translated as CASSQDWGLSRYF.

This sequence joins TRBV25-1 and TRBJ2-2; D gene uncertain. CDR3 length: 13 amino acids. Trimming cost V 5 bases and J 5 bases, with 9 bases left between them. Germline V gene sequence: CDR1 MGHDK, CDR2 SYGVNS. Written as DNA, the CDR3 is TGTGCCAGCAGTAAGACAACGACCGGGGAGCTGTTTTTT. The encoded protein is CASSKTTTGELFF.

V gene TRBV6-6 combines with J gene TRBJ2-2; D unclear. CDR1 and CDR2 from the germline V gene are MNHNY and SVGAGI (reference sequence). The CDR3 spans 13 residues. V dropped 10 bases and J dropped 4 bases, with 13 bases sitting between them. CDR3 loop: CATLAQPTGELFF. The CDR3, as DNA: TGTGCCACCCTTGCCCAGCCCACCGGGGAGCTGTTTTTT.

This clone was found once. The J gene is TRBJ1-4, the V gene TRBV15; no reliable D call. Trimming removed 5 bases at V and 3 bases at J, with 13 bases between. The V gene's germline CDR1 is LNHNV and CDR2 YYDKDF (reference sequence). This CDR3 region has 15 residues. CDR3 nucleotides: TGTGCCACCAGCTCCCCTAGAGAGGCTAATGAAAAACTGTTTTTT. Translating it yields CATSSPREANEKLFF.

This rearrangement joins TRBV7-9 to TRBJ2-3; D not resolved. Germline V gene lookup returns CDR1 SEHNR and CDR2 FQNEAQ (reference sequence). V dropped 5 bases and J dropped 5 bases, with 20 bases sitting between them. The CDR3 covers 16 residues. Here the CDR3 DNA reads TGTGCCAGCAGCCAACTCTGGGATAGAGCCGGAGATACGCAGTATTTT. Translating it yields CASSQLWDRAGDTQYF.

The chain carries TRBV5-1 and TRBJ2-1; 12 positions agree with TRBD2. This CDR3 is built from 22 residues. With 0 bases clipped from V and 5 bases from J, the junction kept 21 bases outside the gene matches. Germline assignment: CDR1 SGHRS and CDR2 YFSETQ. The CDR3 DNA reads TGCGCCAGCAGCTTGGGCACCTGGACTAGCGGGACGTTAGTTAGGGCTCACAATGAGCAGTTCTTC. Encoded protein: CASSLGTWTSGTLVRAHNEQFF.

Comment on this clone: Other DNA sequences of this sample code for an identical CDR3. The chain recombines TRBV9 with TRBJ2-1; D may be TRBD1 (6 bases). The CDR3 is 15 residues long. Trimming took off 0 bases at V and 2 bases at J, with 9 bases between the two ends. The germline V gene encodes CDR1 SGDLS and CDR2 YYNGEE. DNA of the CDR3: TGTGCCAGCAGCGTAGTGACAGGCCCCTACAATGAGCAGTTCTTC. Translating gives CASSVVTGPYNEQFF.

The chain employs TRBV7-8 and TRBJ2-7; D is unclear. Germline V CDR1 and CDR2: SGHVS, FQNEAQ. The CDR3 sequence is 13 residues long. V was cut by 5 bases and J by 3 bases, with 11 bases left in between. The CDR3 DNA sequence: TGTGCCAGCAGCAGTGCTAACTTCTACGAGCAGTACTTC. Its translation is CASSSANFYEQYF.

The chain uses TRBV28 and TRBJ1-5; D is unclear. Germline loops: CDR1 MDHEN, CDR2 SYDVKM. The CDR3 sequence is 15 residues long. The V and J ends lost 7 bases and 2 bases respectively, with 15 bases between them. In nucleotides, the CDR3 is TGTGCCAGCAATGGTGGAGGAATAGGCAATCAGCCCCAGCATTTT. Its translation: CASNGGGIGNQPQHF. Full variable domain (remainder filled in from reference TRBV28 and TRBJ1-5): DVKVTQSSRYLVKRTGEKVFLECVQDMDHENMFWYRQDPGLGLRLIYFSYDVKMKEKGDIPEGYSVSREKKERFSLILESASTNQTSMYLCASNGGGIGNQPQHFGDGTRLSIL.

The table lists this clone with a count of one. The chain is built from TRBV19 and TRBJ1-1; D gene unclear. In germline, CDR1 is LNHDA, CDR2 SQIVND (reference sequence). Trimming removed 5 bases from V and 2 bases from J, with 9 bases in between. The CDR3 loop spans 13 amino acids. The CDR3 DNA follows: TGTGCCAGTAGTGCTATGGATAACACTGAAGCTTTCTTT. Translating it yields CASSAMDNTEAFF.

The chain employs TRBV5-1 and TRBJ2-3; D unclear. Germline assignment: CDR1 SGHRS and CDR2 YFSETQ. This CDR3 comprises 15 residues. V gave up 4 bases and J gave up 3 bases, with 15 bases separating them. CDR3 protein: CASSATSSTTDTQYF. The CDR3 bases are TGCGCCAGCAGCGCGACGTCTAGTACTACAGATACGCAGTATTTT.

This chain links TRBV6-5 with TRBJ1-5; 7 bases line up with TRBD1. The V gene's germline CDR1 is MNHEY and CDR2 SVGAGI. J gave up 4 bases and V 0 bases, and 6 bases lay outside the gene matches. This CDR3 contains 16 residues. The CDR3 is CASSYSATGINQPQHF. The CDR3 DNA is TGTGCCAGCAGTTACTCGGCGACAGGGATTAATCAGCCCCAGCATTTT.

The gene calls are TRBV10-3 and TRBJ2-7, with a possible D match to TRBD2 (5 bases). The germline V gene encodes CDR1 ENHRY and CDR2 SYGVKD. V was pared by 1 base and J by 2 bases, with 15 bases between. The CDR3 covers 16 residues. The CDR3, as DNA: TGTGCCATCAGTGAGTGGGGAAGGACTGCCACCTACGAGCAGTACTTC. It codes for CAISEWGRTATYEQYF.

Only one count was recorded for this clone. V and J are TRBV19 and TRBJ2-4; tentative D call: TRBD1 (5 bases). The germline gives CDR1 LNHDA, CDR2 SQIVND (reference sequence). The CDR3 has 11 amino acids. The V end lost 8 bases, the J end lost 15 bases, and 17 bases lay between the germline ends. CDR3 sequence reads: CASGKGVRPYF. The CDR3 DNA sequence: TGTGCCAGTGGGAAAGGGGTCCGGCCGTACTTC.